These 10 T cell receptor beta chains were all obtained from the same sample, sequenced in a study of somatic mutations in cytotoxic T cells in rheumatoid arthritis. Sequencing used immunoSEQ multiplex PCR; TCRdb keeps in-frame clones, though not all of them. Among over 2,000 clones listed, approximately 81% were seen once. The sample consisted of CD8+ T cells sorted from blood. Receptor source: a man aged 55 to 69 with rheumatoid arthritis.

V is TRBV28 and J is TRBJ1-1; D gene uncertain. V was shortened by 5 bases and J by 4 bases, with 8 bases between the two germline ends. This CDR3 is built from 12 residues. Germline V CDR1 and CDR2: MDHEN, SYDVKM. This chain's CDR3 is CASSPSSTEAFF. In DNA, the CDR3 is TGTGCCAGCAGTCCCTCTTCCACTGAAGCTTTCTTT.

This rearrangement joins TRBV10-2 to TRBJ2-1, with 7 nucleotides matching TRBD1. V trimming: 4 bases; J trimming: 4 bases; junction bases outside the gene matches: 10. The length of the CDR3 is 16 residues. From germline, CDR1 is WSHSY and CDR2 SAAADI. The CDR3 sequence: CASSGRGPGGYNEQFF. The CDR3 region has the DNA TGCGCCAGCAGTGGAAGGGGGCCAGGGGGTTACAATGAGCAGTTCTTC.

V usage is TRBV28 and J usage is TRBJ2-3, with TRBD1 identical over 11 bases. Losses at the gene ends were 2 bases for V and 2 bases for J; bases not matched to a gene: 6. The CDR3 runs to 17 residues. The germline gives CDR1 MDHEN, CDR2 SYDVKM. CDR3 coding DNA: TGTGCCAGCAGTTTACCCGCCGGACAGGGGGCCACAGATACGCAGTATTTT. It yields the protein CASSLPAGQGATDTQYF.

The chain couples TRBV7-2 to TRBJ2-2; D unclear. This CDR3 spans 13 amino acids. V was clipped by 1 base and J by 5 bases, with 5 bases between them. Germline V gene data show CDR1 as SGHTA and CDR2 as FQGNSA. CDR3 in DNA: TGTGCCAGCAGCTTAGGAGGAACCGGGGAGCTGTTTTTT. Encoded protein: CASSLGGTGELFF.

Note on this clone: In the same sample, other DNA sequences code for this CDR3. The chain joins TRBV19 to TRBJ2-4; TRBD2 is a possible D gene (7 bases). Germline CDR1 and CDR2: LNHDA and SQIVND (reference sequence). V lost 0 bases and J 1 base, leaving 10 bases between the germline ends. This CDR3 has 16 amino acids. The CDR3 coding sequence is TGTGCCAGTAGTATAGATTCGGGGGGCGCCAAAAACATTCAGTACTTC. It translates to CASSIDSGGAKNIQYF.

This sequence joins TRBV5-4 and TRBJ2-1; 7 nucleotides match TRBD1. The junction had 20 bases not matched to a gene; V was cut back by 4 bases and J by 4 bases. CDR1 is SGHNT and CDR2 is YYREEE in the germline V gene (reference sequence). The CDR3 length is 19 residues. The CDR3 sequence is CASSPDDALGDSGYNEQFF. The CDR3 DNA reads TGTGCCAGCAGCCCCGATGACGCTTTAGGGGACAGTGGTTACAATGAGCAGTTCTTC.

To note about this clone: A far larger clone is a single base away, which makes a read error likely. The chain carries TRBV28 and TRBJ1-4, with D perhaps TRBD1 (6 bases). Trimming stripped 5 bases from V and 1 base from J, with 11 bases between. In germline, CDR1 is MDHEN, CDR2 SYDVKM. CDR3 length: 15 amino acids. The CDR3 nucleotides are TGTGCCAGCAGTCACCAGACAGGAACTAATGAAAAACTGTTTTTT. As protein: CASSHQTGTNEKLFF.

In its sample, this clone was seen once. The CDR3 does not close with the conserved phenylalanine or tryptophan, likely indicating a read error. Because the CDR3's place on the DNA is in doubt, the DNA is left out and the CDR3 is given as listed by TCRdb. This chain links TRBV14 with TRBJ1-1. Per the germline V gene, CDR1 is SGHDN and CDR2 is FVKESK. The CDR3 length equals 11 residues, ends included. The CDR3 protein is CASSLRPAARG.

The rearrangement uses TRBV13 and TRBJ2-7; TRBD1 agrees at 8 bases. J was trimmed by 2 bases and V by 4 bases; bases with no gene match: 1. This CDR3 is built from 13 residues. Germline V gene data show CDR1 as PRHDT and CDR2 as FYEKMQ (reference sequence). The CDR3 reads CASSSTGAYEQYF. The CDR3 nucleotides read TGTGCCAGCAGCTCGACAGGGGCCTACGAGCAGTACTTC.

This rearrangement joins TRBV18 to TRBJ2-5; D is tentatively TRBD1 or TRBD2 (7 bases each). V lost 6 bases, J lost 6 bases, and 14 bases lay in between. Germline CDR1 and CDR2: KGHSH and LQKENI. The CDR3 is 13 amino acids. CDR3: CASSPGGAQTQYF. CDR3 DNA sequence: TGTGCCAGCTCCCCAGGGGGGGCGCAGACCCAGTACTTC.